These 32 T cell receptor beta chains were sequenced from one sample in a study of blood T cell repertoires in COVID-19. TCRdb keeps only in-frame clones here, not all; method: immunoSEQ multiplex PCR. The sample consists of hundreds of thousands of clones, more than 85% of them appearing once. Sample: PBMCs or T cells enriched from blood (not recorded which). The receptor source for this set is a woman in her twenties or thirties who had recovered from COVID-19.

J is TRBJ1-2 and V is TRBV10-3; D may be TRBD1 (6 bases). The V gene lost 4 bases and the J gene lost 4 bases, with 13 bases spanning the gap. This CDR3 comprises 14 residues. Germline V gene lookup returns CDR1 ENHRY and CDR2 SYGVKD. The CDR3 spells CAISAQTGPYGYTF. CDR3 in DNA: TGTGCCATCAGTGCCCAAACAGGGCCCTATGGCTACACCTTC.

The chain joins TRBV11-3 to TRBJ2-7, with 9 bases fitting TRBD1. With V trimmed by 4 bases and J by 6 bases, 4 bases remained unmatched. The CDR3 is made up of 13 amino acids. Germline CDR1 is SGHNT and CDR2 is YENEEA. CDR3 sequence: CASSWDRVSEQYF. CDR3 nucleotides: TGTGCCAGCAGCTGGGACAGGGTGAGCGAGCAGTACTTC.

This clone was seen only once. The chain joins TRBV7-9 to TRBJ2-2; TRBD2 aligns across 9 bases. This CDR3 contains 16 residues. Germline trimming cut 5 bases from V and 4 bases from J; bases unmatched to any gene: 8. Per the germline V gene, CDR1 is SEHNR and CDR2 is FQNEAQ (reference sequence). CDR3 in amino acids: CASSPIAGATTGELFF. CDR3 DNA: TGTGCCAGCAGCCCAATAGCGGGGGCAACCACCGGGGAGCTGTTTTTT.

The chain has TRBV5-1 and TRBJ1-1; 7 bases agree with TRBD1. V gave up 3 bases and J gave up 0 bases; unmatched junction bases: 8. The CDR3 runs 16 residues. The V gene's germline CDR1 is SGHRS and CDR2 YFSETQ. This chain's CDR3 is CASSSTRTGMNTEAFF. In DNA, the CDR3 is TGCGCCAGCAGCTCTACTAGGACAGGAATGAACACTGAAGCTTTCTTT.

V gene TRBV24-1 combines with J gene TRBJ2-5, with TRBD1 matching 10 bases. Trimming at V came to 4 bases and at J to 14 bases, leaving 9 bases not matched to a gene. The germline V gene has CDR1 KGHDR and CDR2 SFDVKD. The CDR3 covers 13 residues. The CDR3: CATSEAGTGVFYF. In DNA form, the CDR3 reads TGTGCCACCAGTGAGGCAGGGACAGGGGTCTTTTACTTC.

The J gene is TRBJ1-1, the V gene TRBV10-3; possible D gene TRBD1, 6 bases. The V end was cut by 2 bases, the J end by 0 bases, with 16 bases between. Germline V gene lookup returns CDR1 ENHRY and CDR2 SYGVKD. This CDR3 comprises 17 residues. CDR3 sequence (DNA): TGTGCCATCAGTGAGGGCCGGGACACCCTTTTGAACACTGAAGCTTTCTTT. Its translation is CAISEGRDTLLNTEAFF.

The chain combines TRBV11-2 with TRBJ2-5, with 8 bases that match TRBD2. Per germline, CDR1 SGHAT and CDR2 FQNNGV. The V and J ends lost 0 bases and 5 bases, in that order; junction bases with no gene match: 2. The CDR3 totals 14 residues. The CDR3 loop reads CASSLDRTSETQYF. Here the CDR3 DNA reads TGTGCCAGCAGCTTAGATCGGACTAGCGAGACCCAGTACTTC.

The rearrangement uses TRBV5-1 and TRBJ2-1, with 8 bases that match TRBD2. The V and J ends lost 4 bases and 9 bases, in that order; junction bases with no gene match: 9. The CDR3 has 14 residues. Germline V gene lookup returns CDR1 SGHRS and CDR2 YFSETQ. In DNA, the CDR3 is TGCGCCAGCAGCCCCGGGAGGGGTCGGGGTGAGCAGTTCTTC. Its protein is CASSPGRGRGEQFF.

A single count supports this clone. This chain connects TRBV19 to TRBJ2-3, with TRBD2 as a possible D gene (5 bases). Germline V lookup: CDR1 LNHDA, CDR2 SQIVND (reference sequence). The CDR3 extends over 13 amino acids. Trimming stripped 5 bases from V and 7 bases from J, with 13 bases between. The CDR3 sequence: CASSGLARYTQYF. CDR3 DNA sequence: TGTGCCAGTAGTGGCCTAGCTCGTTATACGCAGTATTTT.

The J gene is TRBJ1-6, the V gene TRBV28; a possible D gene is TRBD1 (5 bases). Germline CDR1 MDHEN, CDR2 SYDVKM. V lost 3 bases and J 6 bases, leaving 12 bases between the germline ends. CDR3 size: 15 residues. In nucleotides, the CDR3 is TGTGCCAGCAGTTTGGGGGGAAAATTTAATTCACCCCTCCACTTT. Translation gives CASSLGGKFNSPLHF.

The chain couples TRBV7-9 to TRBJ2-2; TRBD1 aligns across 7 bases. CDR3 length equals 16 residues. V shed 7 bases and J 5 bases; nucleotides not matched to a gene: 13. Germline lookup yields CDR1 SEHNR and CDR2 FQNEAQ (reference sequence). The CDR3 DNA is TGTGCCAGCAACCCCTGGCGGACAGGAAGGACCGGGGAGCTGTTTTTT. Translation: CASNPWRTGRTGELFF.

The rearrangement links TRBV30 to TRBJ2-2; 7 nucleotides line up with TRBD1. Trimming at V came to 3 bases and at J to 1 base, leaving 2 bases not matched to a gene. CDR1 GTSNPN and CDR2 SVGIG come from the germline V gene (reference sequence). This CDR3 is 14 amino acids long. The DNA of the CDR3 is TGTGCCTGGAGGTCAGGGGGGAACACCGGGGAGCTGTTTTTT. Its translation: CAWRSGGNTGELFF. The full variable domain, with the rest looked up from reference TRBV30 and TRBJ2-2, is SQTIHQWPATLVQPVGSPLSLECTVEGTSNPNLYWYRQAAGRGLQLLFYSVGIGQISSEVPQNLSASRPQDRQFILSSKKLLLSDSGFYLCAWRSGGNTGELFFGEGSRLTVL.

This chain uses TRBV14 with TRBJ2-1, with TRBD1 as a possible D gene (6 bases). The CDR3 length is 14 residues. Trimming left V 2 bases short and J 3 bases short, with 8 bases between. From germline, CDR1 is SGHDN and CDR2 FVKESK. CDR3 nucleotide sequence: TGTGCCAGCAGCCAACGGACAGTCTACAATGAGCAGTTCTTC. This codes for CASSQRTVYNEQFF.

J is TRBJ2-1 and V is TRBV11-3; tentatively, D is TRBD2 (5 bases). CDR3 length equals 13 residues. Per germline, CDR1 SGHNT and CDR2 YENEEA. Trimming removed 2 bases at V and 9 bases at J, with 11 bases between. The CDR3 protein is CASSLSSLAEQFF. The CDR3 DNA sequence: TGTGCCAGCAGCTTATCTAGCCTCGCTGAGCAGTTCTTC.

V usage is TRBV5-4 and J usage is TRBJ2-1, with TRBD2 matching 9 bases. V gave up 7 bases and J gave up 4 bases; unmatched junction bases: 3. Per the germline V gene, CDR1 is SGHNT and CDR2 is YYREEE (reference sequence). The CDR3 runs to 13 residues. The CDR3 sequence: CASGGREYNEQFF. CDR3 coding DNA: TGTGCCAGCGGCGGGAGGGAATACAATGAGCAGTTCTTC.

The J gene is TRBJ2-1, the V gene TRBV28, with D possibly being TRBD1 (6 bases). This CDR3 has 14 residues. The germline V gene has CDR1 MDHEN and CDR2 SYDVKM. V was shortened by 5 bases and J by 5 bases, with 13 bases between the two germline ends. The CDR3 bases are TGTGCCAGCAGTACCGCCAGGGGCGACAATGAGCAGTTCTTC. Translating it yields CASSTARGDNEQFF.

Written as DNA, the CDR3 is TGTGCCAGCAGTTCCGCGGGGGTGAACACTGAAGCTTTCTTT. The encoded protein is CASSSAGVNTEAFF. This rearrangement joins TRBV27 to TRBJ1-1; perhaps TRBD1 as D (5 bases). CDR1 is MNHEY and CDR2 is SMNVEV in the germline V gene (reference sequence). The V end was cut by 4 bases, the J end by 0 bases, with 9 bases between. The CDR3 is 14 amino acids.

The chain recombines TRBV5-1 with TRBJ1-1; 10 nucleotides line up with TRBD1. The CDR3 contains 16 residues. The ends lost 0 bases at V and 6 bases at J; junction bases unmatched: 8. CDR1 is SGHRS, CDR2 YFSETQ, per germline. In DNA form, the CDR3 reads TGCGCCAGCAGCTTGGATTATCGGACAGGGGGTGCTGAAGCTTTCTTT. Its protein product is CASSLDYRTGGAEAFF. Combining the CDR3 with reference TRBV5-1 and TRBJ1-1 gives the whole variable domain KAGVTQTPRYLIKTRGQQVTLSCSPISGHRSVSWYQQTPGQGLQFLFEYFSETQRNKGNFPGRFSGRQFSNSRSEMNVSTLELGDSALYLCASSLDYRTGGAEAFFGQGTRLTVV.

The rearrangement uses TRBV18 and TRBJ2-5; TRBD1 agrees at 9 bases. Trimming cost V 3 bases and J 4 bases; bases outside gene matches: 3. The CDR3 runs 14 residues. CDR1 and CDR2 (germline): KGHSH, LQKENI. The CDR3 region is CASSPGQGLETQYF. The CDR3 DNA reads TGTGCCAGCTCACCGGGACAGGGTCTAGAGACCCAGTACTTC. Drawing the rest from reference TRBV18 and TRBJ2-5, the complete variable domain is NAGVMQNPRHLVRRRGQEARLRCSPMKGHSHVYWYRQLPEEGLKFMVYLQKENIIDESGMPKERFSAEFPKEGPSILRIQQVVRGDSAAYFCASSPGQGLETQYFGPGTRLLVL.

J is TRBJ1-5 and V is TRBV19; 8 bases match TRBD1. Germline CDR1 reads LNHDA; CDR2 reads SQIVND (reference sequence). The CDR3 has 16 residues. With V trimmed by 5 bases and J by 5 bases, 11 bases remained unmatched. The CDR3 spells CASSFGTGRVDQPQHF. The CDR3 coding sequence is TGTGCCAGTAGTTTCGGGACAGGACGAGTGGATCAGCCCCAGCATTTT.

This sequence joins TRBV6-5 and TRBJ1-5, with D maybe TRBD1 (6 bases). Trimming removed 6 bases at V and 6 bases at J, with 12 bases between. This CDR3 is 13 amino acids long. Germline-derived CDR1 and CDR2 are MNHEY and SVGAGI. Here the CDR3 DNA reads TGTGCCAGCAGGGTACAGGGACGTCAGCCCCAGCATTTT. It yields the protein CASRVQGRQPQHF.

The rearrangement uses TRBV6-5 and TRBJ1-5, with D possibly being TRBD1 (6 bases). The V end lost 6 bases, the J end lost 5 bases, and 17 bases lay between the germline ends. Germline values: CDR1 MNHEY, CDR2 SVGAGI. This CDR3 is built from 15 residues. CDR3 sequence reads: CASRSGGGDHQPQHF. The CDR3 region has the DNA TGTGCCAGCAGGAGTGGGGGGGGCGATCATCAGCCCCAGCATTTT.

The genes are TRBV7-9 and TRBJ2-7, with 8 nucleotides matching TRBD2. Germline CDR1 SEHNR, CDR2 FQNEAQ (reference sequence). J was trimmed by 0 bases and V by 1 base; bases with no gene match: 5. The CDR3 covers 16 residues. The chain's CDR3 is CASSLVPGTSSYEQYF. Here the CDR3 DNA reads TGTGCCAGCAGCTTAGTGCCGGGGACTAGCTCCTACGAGCAGTACTTC.

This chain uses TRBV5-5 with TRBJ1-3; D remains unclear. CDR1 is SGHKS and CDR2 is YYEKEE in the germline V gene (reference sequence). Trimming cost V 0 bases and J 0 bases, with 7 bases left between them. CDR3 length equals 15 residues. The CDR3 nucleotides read TGTGCCAGCAGCTTGGTCAGTAACTCTGGAAACACCATATATTTT. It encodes CASSLVSNSGNTIYF.

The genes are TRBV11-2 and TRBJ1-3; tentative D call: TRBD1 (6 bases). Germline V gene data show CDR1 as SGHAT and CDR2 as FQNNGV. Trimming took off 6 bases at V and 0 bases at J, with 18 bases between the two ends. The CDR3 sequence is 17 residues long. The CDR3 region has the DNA TGTGCCAGCAGACCCCTGGGAGGGGGTAACTCTGGAAACACCATATATTTT. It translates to CASRPLGGGNSGNTIYF. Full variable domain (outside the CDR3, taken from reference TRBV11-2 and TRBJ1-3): EAGVAQSPRYKIIEKRQSVAFWCNPISGHATLYWYQQILGQGPKLLIQFQNNGVVDDSQLPKDRFSAERLKGVDSTLKIQPAKLEDSAVYLCASRPLGGGNSGNTIYFGEGSWLTVV.

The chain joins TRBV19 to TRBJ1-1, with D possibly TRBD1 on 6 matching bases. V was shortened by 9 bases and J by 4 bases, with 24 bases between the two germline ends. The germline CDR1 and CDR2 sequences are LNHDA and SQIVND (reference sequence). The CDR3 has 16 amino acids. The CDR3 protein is CASLATTTTGGTEAFF. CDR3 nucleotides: TGTGCCAGCCTCGCGACGACCACGACAGGCGGCACTGAAGCTTTCTTT.

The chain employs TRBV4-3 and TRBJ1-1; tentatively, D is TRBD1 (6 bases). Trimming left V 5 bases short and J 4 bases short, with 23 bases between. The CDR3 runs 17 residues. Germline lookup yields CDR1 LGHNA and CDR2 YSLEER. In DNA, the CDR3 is TGCGCCAGCAGCTCCTTGCTTCCGGGACGCAGGGGCACTGAAGCTTTCTTT. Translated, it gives CASSSLLPGRRGTEAFF.

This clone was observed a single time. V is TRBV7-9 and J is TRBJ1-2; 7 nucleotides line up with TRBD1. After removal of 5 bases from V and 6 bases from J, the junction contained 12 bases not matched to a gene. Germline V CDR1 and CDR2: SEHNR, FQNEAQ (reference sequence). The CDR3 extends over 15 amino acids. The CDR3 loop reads CASSQGIQGYDGYTF. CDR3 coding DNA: TGTGCCAGCAGCCAAGGAATACAGGGGTACGATGGCTACACCTTC.

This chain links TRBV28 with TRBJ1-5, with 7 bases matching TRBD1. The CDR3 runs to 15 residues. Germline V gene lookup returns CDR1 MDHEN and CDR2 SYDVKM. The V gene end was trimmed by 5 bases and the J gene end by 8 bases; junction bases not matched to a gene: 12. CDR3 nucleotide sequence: TGTGCCAGCAGTGGACAGGTTCGTATTGTAGAGCCCCAGCATTTT. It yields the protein CASSGQVRIVEPQHF.

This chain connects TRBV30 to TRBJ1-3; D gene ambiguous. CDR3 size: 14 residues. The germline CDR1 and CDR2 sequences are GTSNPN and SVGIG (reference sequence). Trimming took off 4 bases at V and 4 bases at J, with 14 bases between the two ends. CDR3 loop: CAWTPGSQGNTIYF. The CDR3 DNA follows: TGTGCCTGGACCCCCGGGTCCCAGGGAAACACCATATATTTT.

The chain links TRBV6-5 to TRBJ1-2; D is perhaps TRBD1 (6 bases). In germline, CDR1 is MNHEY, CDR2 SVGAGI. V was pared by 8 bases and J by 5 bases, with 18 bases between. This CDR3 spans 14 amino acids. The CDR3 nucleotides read TGTGCCAGCGGAGACAGGCTATCCTCATATGGCTACACCTTC. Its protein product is CASGDRLSSYGYTF.

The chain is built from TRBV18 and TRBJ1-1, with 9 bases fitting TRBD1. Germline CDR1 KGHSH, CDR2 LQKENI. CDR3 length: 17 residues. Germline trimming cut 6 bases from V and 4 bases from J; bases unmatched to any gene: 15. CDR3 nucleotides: TGTGCCAGCTCCCTTCTCTGGACAGGGGAGATGATCACTGAAGCTTTCTTT. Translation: CASSLLWTGEMITEAFF.